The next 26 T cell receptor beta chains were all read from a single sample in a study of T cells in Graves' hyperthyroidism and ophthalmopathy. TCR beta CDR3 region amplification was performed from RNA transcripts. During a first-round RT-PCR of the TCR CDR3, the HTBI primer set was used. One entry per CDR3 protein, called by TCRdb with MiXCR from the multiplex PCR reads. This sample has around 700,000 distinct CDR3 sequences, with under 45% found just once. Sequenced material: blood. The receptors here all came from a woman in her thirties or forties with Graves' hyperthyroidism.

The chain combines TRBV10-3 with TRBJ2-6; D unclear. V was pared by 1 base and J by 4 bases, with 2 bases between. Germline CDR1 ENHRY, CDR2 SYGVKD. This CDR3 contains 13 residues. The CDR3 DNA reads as TGTGCCATCAGTGAGTTGGGGGCCAACGTCCTGACTTTC. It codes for CAISELGANVLTF.

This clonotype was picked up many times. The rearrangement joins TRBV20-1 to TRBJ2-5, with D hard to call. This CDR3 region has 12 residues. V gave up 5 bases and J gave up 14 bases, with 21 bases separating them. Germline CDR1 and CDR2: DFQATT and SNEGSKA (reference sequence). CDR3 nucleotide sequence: TGCAGTGCTGCATACTTGGGCCGGCTGGTTTACTTC. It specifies CSAAYLGRLVYF.

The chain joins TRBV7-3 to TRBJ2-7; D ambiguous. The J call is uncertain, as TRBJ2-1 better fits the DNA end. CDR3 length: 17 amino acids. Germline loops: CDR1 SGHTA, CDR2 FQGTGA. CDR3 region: CASSLGLGLGKINEQFF. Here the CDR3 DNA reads TGTGCCAGCAGCTTAGGATTGGGATTGGGGAAGATCAATGAGCAGTTCTTC.

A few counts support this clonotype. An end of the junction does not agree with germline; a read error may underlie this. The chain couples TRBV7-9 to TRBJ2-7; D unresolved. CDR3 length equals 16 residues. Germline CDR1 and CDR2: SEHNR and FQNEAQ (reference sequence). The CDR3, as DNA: TGCGCCAGCAGCCACCTCCCCCAGAGCGTGCCGAGCGAGCAGTACTTC. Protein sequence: CASSHLPQSVPSEQYF.

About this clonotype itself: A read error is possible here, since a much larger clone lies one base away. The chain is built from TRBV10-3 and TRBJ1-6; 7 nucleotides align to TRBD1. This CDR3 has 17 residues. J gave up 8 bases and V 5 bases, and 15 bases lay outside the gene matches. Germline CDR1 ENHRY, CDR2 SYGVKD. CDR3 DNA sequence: TGTGCCATCAGTTCGACAGGGTGGGCTGAGAGTCATTCACCCCTCCACTTT. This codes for CAISSTGWAESHSPLHF.

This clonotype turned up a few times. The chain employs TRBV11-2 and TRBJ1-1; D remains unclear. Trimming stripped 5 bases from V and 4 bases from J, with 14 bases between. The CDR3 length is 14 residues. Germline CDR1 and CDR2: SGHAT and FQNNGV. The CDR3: CASSGSSGITEAFF. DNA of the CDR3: TGTGCCAGCAGCGGATCGTCAGGAATCACTGAAGCTTTCTTT.

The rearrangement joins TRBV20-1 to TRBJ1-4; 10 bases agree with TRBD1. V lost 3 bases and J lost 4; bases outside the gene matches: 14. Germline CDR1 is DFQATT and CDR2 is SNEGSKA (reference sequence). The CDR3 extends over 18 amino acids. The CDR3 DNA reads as TGCAGTGCTAGCCCGGGACAGGGGACTGAAGCTTTTAATGAAAAACTGTTTTTT. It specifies CSASPGQGTEAFNEKLFF.

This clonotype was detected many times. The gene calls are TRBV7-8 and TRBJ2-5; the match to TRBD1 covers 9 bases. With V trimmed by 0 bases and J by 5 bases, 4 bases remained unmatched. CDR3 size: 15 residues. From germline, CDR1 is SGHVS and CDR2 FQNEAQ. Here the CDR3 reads CASSLAGQGRETQYF. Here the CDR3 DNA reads TGTGCCAGCAGCTTAGCTGGACAGGGGCGGGAGACCCAGTACTTC.

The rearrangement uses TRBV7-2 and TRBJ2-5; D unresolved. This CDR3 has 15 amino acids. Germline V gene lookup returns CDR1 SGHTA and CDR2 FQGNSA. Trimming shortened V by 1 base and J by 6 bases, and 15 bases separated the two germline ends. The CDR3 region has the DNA TGTGCCAGCAGCTTAGTCGGTGAGGCAGTAAAGACCCAGTACTTC. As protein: CASSLVGEAVKTQYF.

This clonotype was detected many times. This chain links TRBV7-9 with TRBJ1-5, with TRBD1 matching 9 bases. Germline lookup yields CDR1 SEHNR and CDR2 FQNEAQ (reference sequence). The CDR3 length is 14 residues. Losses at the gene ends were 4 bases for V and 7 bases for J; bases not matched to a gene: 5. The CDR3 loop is CASSSQGAGQPQHF. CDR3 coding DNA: TGTGCCAGCAGCTCACAGGGGGCTGGGCAGCCCCAGCATTTT. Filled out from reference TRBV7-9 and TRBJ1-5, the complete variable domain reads DTGVSQNPRHKITKRGQNVTFRCDPISEHNRLYWYRQTLGQGPEFLTYFQNEAQLEKSRLLSDRFSAERPKGSFSTLEIQRTEQGDSAMYLCASSSQGAGQPQHFGDGTRLSIL.

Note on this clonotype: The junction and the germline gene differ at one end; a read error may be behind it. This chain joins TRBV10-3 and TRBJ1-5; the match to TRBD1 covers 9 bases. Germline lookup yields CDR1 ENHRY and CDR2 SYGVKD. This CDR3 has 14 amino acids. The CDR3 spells CASSVQGARQPQHF. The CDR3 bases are TGTGCCAGCAGTGTACAGGGGGCTCGTCAGCCCCAGCATTTT.

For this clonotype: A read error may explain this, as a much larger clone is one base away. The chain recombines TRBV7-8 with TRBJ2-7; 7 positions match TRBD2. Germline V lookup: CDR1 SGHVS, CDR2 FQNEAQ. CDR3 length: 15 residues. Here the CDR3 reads CASSQGLAEGNEQYF. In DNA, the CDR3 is TGCGCCAGCAGCCAAGGTCTAGCGGAAGGGAACGAGCAGTACTTC.

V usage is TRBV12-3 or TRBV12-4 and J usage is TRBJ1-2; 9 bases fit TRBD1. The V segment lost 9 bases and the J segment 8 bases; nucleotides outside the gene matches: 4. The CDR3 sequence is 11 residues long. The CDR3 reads CARGQGEGYTF. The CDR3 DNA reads TGTGCCAGGGGACAGGGTGAGGGCTACACCTTC.

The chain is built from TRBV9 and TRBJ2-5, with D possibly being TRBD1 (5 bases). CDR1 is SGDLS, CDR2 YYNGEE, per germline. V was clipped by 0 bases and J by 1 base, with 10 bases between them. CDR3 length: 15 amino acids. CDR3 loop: CASSVGDSFQETQYF. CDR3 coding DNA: TGTGCCAGCAGCGTAGGAGACAGCTTCCAAGAGACCCAGTACTTC.

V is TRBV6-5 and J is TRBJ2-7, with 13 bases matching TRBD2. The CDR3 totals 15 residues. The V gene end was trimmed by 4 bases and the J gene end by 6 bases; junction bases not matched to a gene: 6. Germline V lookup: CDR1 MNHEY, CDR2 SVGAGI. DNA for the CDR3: TGTGCCAGCAGTTCGACTAGCGGGAGGCTCGGCGAGCAGTACTTC. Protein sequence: CASSSTSGRLGEQYF.

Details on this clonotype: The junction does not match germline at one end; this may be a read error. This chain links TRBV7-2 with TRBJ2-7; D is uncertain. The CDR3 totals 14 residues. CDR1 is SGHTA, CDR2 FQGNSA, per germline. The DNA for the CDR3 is TGCGCCAGCAGCCACCGCGGCAACTCCTACGAGCAGTACTTC. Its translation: CASSHRGNSYEQYF.

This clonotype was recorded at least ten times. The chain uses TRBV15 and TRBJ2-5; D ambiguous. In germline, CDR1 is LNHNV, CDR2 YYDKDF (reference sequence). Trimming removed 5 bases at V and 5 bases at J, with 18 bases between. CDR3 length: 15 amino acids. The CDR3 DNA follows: TGTGCCACCAGCGAGAGGCAGGCCTCAGCCGAGACCCAGTACTTC. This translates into CATSERQASAETQYF.

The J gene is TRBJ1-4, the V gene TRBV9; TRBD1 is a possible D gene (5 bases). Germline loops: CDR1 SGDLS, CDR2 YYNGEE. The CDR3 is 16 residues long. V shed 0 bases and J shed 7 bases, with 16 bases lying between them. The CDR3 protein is CASSVGAGGGGEKLFF. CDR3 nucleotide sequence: TGTGCCAGCAGCGTAGGGGCGGGGGGGGGTGGTGAAAAACTGTTTTTT. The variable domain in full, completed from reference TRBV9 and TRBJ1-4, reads DSGVTQTPKHLITATGQRVTLRCSPRSGDLSVYWYQQSLDQGLQFLIQYYNGEERAKGNILERFSAQQFPDLHSELNLSSLELGDSALYFCASSVGAGGGGEKLFFGSGTQLSVL.

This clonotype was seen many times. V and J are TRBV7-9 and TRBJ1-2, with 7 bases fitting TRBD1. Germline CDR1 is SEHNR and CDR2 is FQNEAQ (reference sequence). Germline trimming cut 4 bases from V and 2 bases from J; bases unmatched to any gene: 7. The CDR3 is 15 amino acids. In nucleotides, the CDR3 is TGTGCCAGCAGCTCCCGGACAGGCATCAACTATGGCTACACCTTC. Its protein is CASSSRTGINYGYTF.

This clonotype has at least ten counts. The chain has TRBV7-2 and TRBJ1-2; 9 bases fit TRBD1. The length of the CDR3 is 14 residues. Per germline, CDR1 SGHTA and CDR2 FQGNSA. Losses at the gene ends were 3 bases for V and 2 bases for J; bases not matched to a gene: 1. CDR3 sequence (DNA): TGTGCCAGCAGCTTCGGGACAGGGAACTATGGCTACACCTTC. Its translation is CASSFGTGNYGYTF.

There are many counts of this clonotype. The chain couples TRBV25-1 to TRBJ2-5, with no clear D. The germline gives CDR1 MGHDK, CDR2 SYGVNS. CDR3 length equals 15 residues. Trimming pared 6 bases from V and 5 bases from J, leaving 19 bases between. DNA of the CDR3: TGTGCCAGCAGCGACCCAGGAATAGGAAAGGAGACCCAGTACTTC. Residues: CASSDPGIGKETQYF.

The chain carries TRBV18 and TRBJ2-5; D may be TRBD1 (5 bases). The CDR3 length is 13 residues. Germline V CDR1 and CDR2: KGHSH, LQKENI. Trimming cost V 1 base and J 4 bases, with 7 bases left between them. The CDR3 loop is CASSPRQLETQYF. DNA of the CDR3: TGTGCCAGCTCACCACGACAGCTAGAGACCCAGTACTTC.

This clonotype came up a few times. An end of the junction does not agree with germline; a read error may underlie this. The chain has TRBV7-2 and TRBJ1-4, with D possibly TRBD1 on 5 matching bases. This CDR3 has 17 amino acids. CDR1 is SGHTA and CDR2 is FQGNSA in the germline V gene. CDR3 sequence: CASSQGHFRGTNEKLFF. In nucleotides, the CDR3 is TGCGCCAGCAGCCAAGGACACTTCCGAGGGACTAATGAAAAACTGTTTTTT. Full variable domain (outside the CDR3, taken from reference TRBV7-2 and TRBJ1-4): GAGVSQSPSNKVTEKGKDVELRCDPISGHTALYWYRQSLGQGLEFLIYFQGNSAPDKSGLPSDRFSAERTGGSVSTLTIQRTQQEDSAVYLCASSQGHFRGTNEKLFFGSGTQLSVL.

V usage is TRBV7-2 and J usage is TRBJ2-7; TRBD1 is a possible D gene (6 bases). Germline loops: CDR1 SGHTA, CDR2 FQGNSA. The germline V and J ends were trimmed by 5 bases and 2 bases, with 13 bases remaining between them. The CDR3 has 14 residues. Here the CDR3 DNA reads TGTGCCAGCAGCAGCTGGGGGCACACCTACGAGCAGTACTTC. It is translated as CASSSWGHTYEQYF.

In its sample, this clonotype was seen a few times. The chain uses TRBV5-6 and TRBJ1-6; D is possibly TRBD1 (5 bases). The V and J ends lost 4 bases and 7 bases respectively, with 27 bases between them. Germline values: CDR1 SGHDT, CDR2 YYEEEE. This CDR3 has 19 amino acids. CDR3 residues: CASSADSALTLPGNSPLHF. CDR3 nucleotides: TGTGCCAGCAGCGCCGACAGTGCCCTAACCTTACCGGGGAATTCACCCCTCCACTTT. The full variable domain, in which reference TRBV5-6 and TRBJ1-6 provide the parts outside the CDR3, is DAGVTQSPTHLIKTRGQQVTLRCSPKSGHDTVSWYQQALGQGPQFIFQYYEEEERQRGNFPDRFSGHQFPNYSSELNVNALLLGDSALYLCASSADSALTLPGNSPLHFGNGTRLTVT.

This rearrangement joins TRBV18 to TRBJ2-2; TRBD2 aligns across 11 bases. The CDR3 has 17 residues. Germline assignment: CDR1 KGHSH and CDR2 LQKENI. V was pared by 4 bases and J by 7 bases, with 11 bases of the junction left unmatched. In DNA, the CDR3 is TGTGCCAGCTCACTAACAACTAGCGGGAGCAGGAACGGGGAGCTGTTTTTT. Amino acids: CASSLTTSGSRNGELFF.